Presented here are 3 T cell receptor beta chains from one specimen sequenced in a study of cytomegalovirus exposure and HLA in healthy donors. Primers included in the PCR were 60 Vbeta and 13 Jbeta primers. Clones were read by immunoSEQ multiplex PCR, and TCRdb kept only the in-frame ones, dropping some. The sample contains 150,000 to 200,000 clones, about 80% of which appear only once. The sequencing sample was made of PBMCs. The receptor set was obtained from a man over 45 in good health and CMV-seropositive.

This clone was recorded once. This CDR3 reads CASSGQGARYSPLHF. In nucleotides, the CDR3 is TGTGCCAGCAGCGGACAGGGGGCGCGGTATTCACCCCTCCACTTT. The chain couples TRBV5-4 to TRBJ1-6, with TRBD1 matching 11 bases. J gave up 8 bases and V 4 bases, and 5 bases lay outside the gene matches. Germline CDR1 SGHNT, CDR2 YYREEE (reference sequence). CDR3 length: 15 amino acids.

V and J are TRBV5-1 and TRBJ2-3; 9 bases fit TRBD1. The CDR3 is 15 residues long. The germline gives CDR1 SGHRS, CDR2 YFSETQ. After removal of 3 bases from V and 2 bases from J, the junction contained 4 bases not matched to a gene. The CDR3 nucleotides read TGCGCCAGCAGCTCGGGGACAGGGTACACAGATACGCAGTATTTT. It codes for CASSSGTGYTDTQYF.

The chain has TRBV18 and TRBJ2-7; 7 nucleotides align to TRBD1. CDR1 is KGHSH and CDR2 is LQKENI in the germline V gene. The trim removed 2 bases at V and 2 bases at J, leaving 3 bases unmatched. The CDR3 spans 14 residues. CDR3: CASSPTGQTYEQYV. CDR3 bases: TGTGCCAGCTCACCAACGGGACAGACCTACGAGCAGTACGTC.